The 15 T cell receptor beta chains reported below all come from one sample, sequenced in a study of Graves' ophthalmopathy and Graves' hyperthyroidism. Beta-chain TCR CDR3 regions were amplified from RNA transcripts. HTBI primers primed a first-round RT-PCR, and a second-round multiplex PCR followed. TCRdb re-analysed the multiplex PCR reads in MiXCR, keeping a single row per CDR3 protein. The sample includes around 340,000 distinct CDR3 sequences, about a sixth of them seen just once. Sequencing was done on a sample of peripheral blood. The source is an adult man with Graves' ophthalmopathy.

The chain has TRBV19 and TRBJ1-5; unclear D gene. The CDR3 length is 13 residues. Germline CDR1 and CDR2: LNHDA and SQIVND (reference sequence). Trimming removed 7 bases at V and 6 bases at J, with 13 bases between. In DNA, the CDR3 is TGTGCCAGTAACGGAGGGCCGAGTCAGCCCCAGCATTTT. Amino acid sequence: CASNGGPSQPQHF.

This clonotype was seen many times. This chain connects TRBV20-1 to TRBJ1-1, with 8 bases identical to TRBD1. With 6 bases clipped from V and 0 bases from J, the junction kept 6 bases outside the gene matches. CDR3 length: 14 residues. Germline-derived CDR1 and CDR2 are DFQATT and SNEGSKA (reference sequence). CDR3 sequence: CSALDRGLNTEAFF. Written as DNA, the CDR3 is TGCAGTGCCTTAGACAGGGGTCTGAACACTGAAGCTTTCTTT.

This clonotype has ten or more counts. The chain recombines TRBV29-1 with TRBJ2-3; 8 nucleotides agree with TRBD1. Trimming at V came to 7 bases and at J to 4 bases, leaving 13 bases not matched to a gene. CDR3 length equals 15 residues. Germline CDR1 and CDR2: SQVTM and ANQGSEA. The CDR3 here is CSASEQGEVADTQYF. CDR3 nucleotide sequence: TGCAGCGCTTCTGAACAGGGGGAGGTAGCAGATACGCAGTATTTT.

This clonotype was counted a few times. The genes are TRBV7-9 and TRBJ2-7, with 7 bases aligning to TRBD2. CDR3 size: 15 residues. The V gene's germline CDR1 is SEHNR and CDR2 FQNEAQ (reference sequence). J gave up 2 bases and V 1 base, and 5 bases lay outside the gene matches. The DNA for the CDR3 is TGTGCCAGCAGCTTAGTGGCTAGCGGAACCTACGAGCAGTACTTC. Translating gives CASSLVASGTYEQYF.

This clonotype was recorded many times. In DNA form, the CDR3 reads TGTGCCAGCAGTTTATTATGGGGTCTGGGCTCCTATAATTCACCCCTCCACTTT. It encodes CASSLLWGLGSYNSPLHF. V gene TRBV27 combines with J gene TRBJ1-6; D gene uncertain. Trimming removed 1 base from V and 0 bases from J, with 13 bases in between. Germline CDR1 reads MNHEY; CDR2 reads SMNVEV (reference sequence). The CDR3 length is 18 residues.

This clonotype occurred many times. Sequence at one end of the junction differs from germline and may be a read error. The chain carries TRBV2 and TRBJ2-7; 7 bases are shared with TRBD2. This CDR3 spans 13 amino acids. Germline V gene data show CDR1 as SNHLY and CDR2 as FYNNEI. CDR3 sequence: CASSGTGAYEQYF. The CDR3 DNA reads as TGCGCCAGCAGCGGGACTGGAGCCTACGAGCAGTACTTC.

This clonotype occurred many times. V and J are TRBV20-1 and TRBJ2-7, with D hard to call. Germline V gene sequence: CDR1 DFQATT, CDR2 SNEGSKA (reference sequence). The CDR3 contains 15 residues. Deletions cut 7 bases from V and 5 bases from J, with 24 bases between. As DNA, the CDR3 is TGCAGTGTCGAGTCGGGTGCTTCGGGCGGCGACGAGCAGTACTTC. Translated, it gives CSVESGASGGDEQYF.

This clonotype was detected ten times or more. This chain links TRBV5-1 with TRBJ1-1, with D unclear. CDR1 and CDR2 (germline): SGHRS, YFSETQ. The CDR3 sequence is 14 residues long. The V and J ends lost 0 bases and 0 bases respectively, with 6 bases between them. CDR3 in amino acids: CASSLGWVNTEAFF. The CDR3 DNA reads as TGCGCCAGCAGCTTGGGCTGGGTGAACACTGAAGCTTTCTTT.

The sample holds many counts of this clonotype. The chain couples TRBV20-1 to TRBJ2-7; D assignment may be TRBD1 or TRBD2 (5 bases each). Germline CDR1 and CDR2: DFQATT and SNEGSKA (reference sequence). There are 14 residues in the CDR3. Here the CDR3 reads CSAVVGGPSYEQYF. CDR3 nucleotide sequence: TGCAGCGCCGTGGTTGGGGGACCCTCCTACGAGCAGTACTTC.

This clonotype was detected ten times or more. The chain couples TRBV5-1 to TRBJ1-1; D is uncertain. CDR3 size: 13 residues. CDR1 is SGHRS, CDR2 YFSETQ, per germline. Trimming removed 1 base from V and 3 bases from J, with 7 bases in between. The CDR3 reads CASSLYGYTEAFF. The DNA for the CDR3 is TGCGCCAGCAGCTTGTATGGTTACACTGAAGCTTTCTTT.

In its sample, this clonotype was seen many times. Here the CDR3 reads CASSEQTGNYGYTF. The CDR3 DNA sequence: TGTGCCAGCAGTGAACAGACAGGGAACTATGGCTACACCTTC. V and J are TRBV6-1 and TRBJ1-2; 7 bases line up with TRBD1. CDR3 length: 14 residues. Germline CDR1 reads MNHNS; CDR2 reads SASEGT. V lost 2 bases, J lost 2 bases, and 2 bases stayed unmatched.

This clonotype was observed many times. J is TRBJ1-1 and V is TRBV12-3 or TRBV12-4; 8 bases match TRBD1. Trimming cost V 6 bases and J 9 bases; bases outside gene matches: 6. The CDR3 sequence is 12 residues long. Here the CDR3 reads CASSGQGRKAFF. The CDR3 DNA is TGTGCCAGCAGCGGACAGGGAAGGAAAGCTTTCTTT.

The rearrangement joins TRBV12-3 or TRBV12-4 to TRBJ2-7, with 8 bases that match TRBD1. CDR3 size: 14 residues. After removal of 8 bases from V and 2 bases from J, the junction contained 8 bases not matched to a gene. Here the CDR3 DNA reads TGTGCCAGCTCTGAGTGGACAGGGACCTACGAGCAGTACTTC. It is translated as CASSEWTGTYEQYF.

This clonotype has a count of ten or more. Here the CDR3 reads CAWSAVTVELFF. Here the CDR3 DNA reads TGTGCCTGGAGTGCGGTCACCGTCGAGCTGTTTTTT. The chain joins TRBV30 to TRBJ2-2; D remains unclear. Trimming pared 1 base from V and 11 bases from J, leaving 11 bases between. CDR1 GTSNPN and CDR2 SVGIG come from the germline V gene (reference sequence). The CDR3 contains 12 residues.

This clonotype was detected many times. The CDR3 reads CASTPPKGGQGICYEQYF. In DNA, the CDR3 is TGTGCCAGCACTCCCCCAAAAGGGGGACAGGGGATATGTTACGAGCAGTACTTC. The gene calls are TRBV27 and TRBJ2-7, with 10 bases aligning to TRBD1. From germline, CDR1 is MNHEY and CDR2 SMNVEV (reference sequence). Trimming removed 7 bases from V and 4 bases from J; junction bases left unmatched: 19. The CDR3 consists of 18 residues.